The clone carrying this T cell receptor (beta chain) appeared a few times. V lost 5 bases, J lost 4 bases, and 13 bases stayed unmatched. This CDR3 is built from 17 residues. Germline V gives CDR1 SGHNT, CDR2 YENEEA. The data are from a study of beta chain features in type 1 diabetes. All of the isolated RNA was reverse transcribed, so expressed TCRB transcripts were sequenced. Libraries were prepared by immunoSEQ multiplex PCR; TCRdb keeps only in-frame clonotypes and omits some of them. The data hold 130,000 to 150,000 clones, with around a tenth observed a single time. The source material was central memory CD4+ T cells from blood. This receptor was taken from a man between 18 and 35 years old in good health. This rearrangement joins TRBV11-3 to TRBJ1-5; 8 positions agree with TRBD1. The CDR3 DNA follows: TGTGCCAGCAGCAAAGGACAGGGCGGATTGGGTAATCAGCCCCAGCATTTT. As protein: CASSKGQGGLGNQPQHF.